This T cell receptor (beta chain) was captured in a study of radiotherapy plus CTLA-4 blockade in lung cancer (dated by TCRdb to about 2018). For the study in its entirety: Objective responses were observed in more than 15% of enrolled patients, and disease control was achieved in less than 35%. The study at large found these results: After treatment with radiotherapy and ipilimumab, TCR clones that originated in tumors expanded in peripheral blood. Early dynamic changes in blood T cell clones, together with increased serum interferon-beta after radiation, were reported as the strongest predictors of response.

The study evaluated CTLA-4 blockade (ipilimumab) given together with focal radiation therapy in patients who had chemo-refractory metastatic non-small-cell lung cancer. The germline V gene yields LGHNA for CDR1 and YNFKEQ for CDR2. The CDR3 numbers 16 residues from cysteine through phenylalanine. Only the CDR3 DNA stays, 48 bases, in frame from base 1. Germline trimming: 0 bases from V, 7 bases from J; junction bases outside gene matches: 8. This clone has just one count. Its binding antigen is unknown. No base quality information exists; no much larger clone differs at one position. Library prep was done by the immunoSEQ multiplex PCR assay. TCRdb limited this immuneACCESS table to in-frame rearrangements with V and J called. A share of clones is missing; checked studies link under half to unresolved V genes, and the rest is unexplained. For this sample the table gives about 110,000 clones, of which about 84% were detected only once. Under 2.5% of the sample rests with the top ten.

The specimen was peripheral blood, collected from a patient treated with radiotherapy plus ipilimumab. This TCR derives from a human donor with non-small cell lung cancer that progressed on radiotherapy plus ipilimumab. Some clones in this sample may be carry-over from other donors' samples. The rearrangement combines TRBV4-2 with TRBJ2-3, and 9 junction bases match TRBD2. The bases are TGTGCCAGCAGCCAAGAGACGGCTAGCGGGGTTAATACGCAGTATTTT. This yields the protein CASSQETASGVNTQYF.